This T cell receptor (beta chain) originates from a study of T cell responses to AZD1222 COVID-19 vaccine. On this clone: Its target is not known.

Clones were sequenced by immunoSEQ multiplex PCR, and TCRdb holds only the in-frame ones, with some missing. This sample has 150,000 or so clones; 92% occur once, and the top ten carry roughly 3%. Points from the study as a whole: It should be noted that donors were predominantly white British and more often female, and clonal diversity was possibly underestimated.

The CDR3 extends over 14 amino acids. V trimming: 2 bases; J trimming: 6 bases; junction bases outside the gene matches: 7. Germline CDR1 is KGHSH and CDR2 is LQKENI. The clonotype comes from an adult who received the AZD1222 COVID-19 vaccine. This material consisted of peripheral blood, taken 28 days after the second AZD1222 dose. The chain joins TRBV18 to TRBJ2-7; 7 positions match TRBD1. CDR3 nucleotide sequence: TGTGCCAGCTCACCAAGACAGGGAATTGGCGAGCAGTACTTC. Translating gives CASSPRQGIGEQYF.